This TCR beta chain originates from a study of blood T cell repertoires in COVID-19. The overall study: Collection of acute and convalescent COVID-19 samples took place in the United States, Italy and Spain. T cells, B-cell-depleted T cells, or PBMCs supplied cDNA or gDNA.

TCRdb's table, derived via immunoSEQ multiplex PCR, lists solely in-frame clones and lacks some. This table holds around 130,000 clones, roughly 85% found once. This sequence originates from a human donor in a cohort sampled during active COVID-19. The sequenced sample consisted of peripheral blood.

CDR3 loop: CASSLQSGRASDTQYF. CDR3 coding DNA: TGTGCCAGCAGCTTACAGAGCGGGAGGGCCTCCGATACGCAGTATTTT. The gene calls are TRBV11-2 and TRBJ2-3; 10 nucleotides agree with TRBD2. This CDR3 spans 16 amino acids. The germline V gene encodes CDR1 SGHAT and CDR2 FQNNGV. With 2 bases clipped from V and 6 bases from J, the junction kept 8 bases outside the gene matches.